The 11 T cell receptor beta chains presented below share a single source sample, sequenced in a study of blood T cells in healthy people across ages. A sample-barcoded 5' primer and a J-beta primer mix were used in a second PCR of roughly 6 to 12 cycles. TCRdb re-called the 5' RACE reads through MiXCR, storing one row per CDR3 protein. The sample lists 800,000 to 950,000 distinct CDR3 sequences, roughly 40% seen once, with about an eighth in the top ten. The sequenced material came from blood. The receptors derive from a man between 18 and 29 years old in good health.

The table lists this clonotype with many counts. This chain joins TRBV5-1 and TRBJ2-7; no reliable D call. Germline V CDR1 and CDR2: SGHRS, YFSETQ. Trimming removed 1 base from V and 0 bases from J, with 11 bases in between. The CDR3 loop spans 15 amino acids. In DNA form, the CDR3 reads TGCGCCAGCAGCTTGATCGTCAGTAGCTCCTACGAGCAGTACTTC. It translates to CASSLIVSSSYEQYF.

This clonotype was counted only a few times. For the CDR3, the DNA is TGTGCCAGCAGTTTGACTAGCGGTTGGACAGATACGCAGTATTTT. Translating gives CASSLTSGWTDTQYF. The chain has TRBV12-3 or TRBV12-4 and TRBJ2-3, with 9 bases identical to TRBD2. After removal of 3 bases from V and 3 bases from J, the junction contained 4 bases not matched to a gene. The CDR3 runs to 15 residues.

Turning to this clonotype: This may be a read error, as it is one base from a much larger clone. The J gene is TRBJ2-1, the V gene TRBV6-2 or TRBV6-3; 8 bases are a match to TRBD1. The J call could be wrong; TRBJ2-7 is a better fit for the DNA end. The germline CDR1 and CDR2 sequences are MNHEY and SVGEGT. The CDR3 sequence is 15 residues long. CDR3 amino acids: CASSRPGGSYNEQYF. In DNA form, the CDR3 reads TGTGCCAGCAGCCGACCAGGGGGCTCCTACAATGAGCAGTACTTC.

This chain uses TRBV7-9 with TRBJ1-2, with 10 bases lining up with TRBD1. V shed 6 bases, J shed 7 bases, and the junction held 5 bases outside the gene matches. CDR1 is SEHNR and CDR2 is FQNEAQ in the germline V gene (reference sequence). The CDR3 extends over 13 amino acids. The CDR3 loop reads CASRTGGEGGYTF. The CDR3 nucleotides read TGTGCCAGCAGGACAGGGGGCGAGGGTGGCTACACCTTC. Full variable domain (rest looked up from reference TRBV7-9 and TRBJ1-2): DTGVSQNPRHKITKRGQNVTFRCDPISEHNRLYWYRQTLGQGPEFLTYFQNEAQLEKSRLLSDRFSAERPKGSFSTLEIQRTEQGDSAMYLCASRTGGEGGYTFGSGTRLTVV.

V and J are TRBV14 and TRBJ2-1; 7 bases align to TRBD1. The J call may be in error: the DNA end matches TRBJ2-7 better. Germline lookup yields CDR1 SGHDN and CDR2 FVKESK. The length of the CDR3 is 15 residues. CDR3 coding DNA: TGTGCCAGCAGCCAGCGGACAGGAAACTACAATGAGCAGTACTTC. Encoded protein: CASSQRTGNYNEQYF.

The chain carries TRBV5-1 and TRBJ2-3, with D possibly matching TRBD2 (6 bases). Trimming removed 0 bases from V and 4 bases from J, with 15 bases in between. The CDR3 loop spans 16 amino acids. Germline V gives CDR1 SGHRS, CDR2 YFSETQ. The CDR3: CASSLASGSSADTQYF. DNA of the CDR3: TGCGCCAGCAGCTTGGCGTCAGGGTCTAGCGCAGATACGCAGTATTTT. The variable domain in full, completed from reference TRBV5-1 and TRBJ2-3, reads KAGVTQTPRYLIKTRGQQVTLSCSPISGHRSVSWYQQTPGQGLQFLFEYFSETQRNKGNFPGRFSGRQFSNSRSEMNVSTLELGDSALYLCASSLASGSSADTQYFGPGTRLTVL.

This clonotype was detected once. The junction shows a germline mismatch at one end, possibly a read error. The V call is TRBV4-2, the J call TRBJ2-7; perhaps TRBD1 as D (5 bases). The germline gives CDR1 LGHNA, CDR2 YNFKEQ. The CDR3 is made up of 13 amino acids. CDR3 protein: CTSSQDQQGEQYF. As DNA, the CDR3 is TGTACCAGCAGCCAAGATCAGCAGGGCGAGCAGTACTTC.

This clonotype was seen ten or more times. This chain joins TRBV20-1 and TRBJ1-2; unclear D gene. There are 14 residues in the CDR3. The V and J ends lost 5 bases and 0 bases respectively, with 13 bases between them. The germline CDR1 and CDR2 sequences are DFQATT and SNEGSKA (reference sequence). The chain's CDR3 is CSASDPRTNYGYTF. For the CDR3, the DNA is TGCAGTGCTTCAGACCCACGGACTAACTATGGCTACACCTTC.

Concerning this clonotype itself: A single base separates this from a much larger clone, so it may be a read error. The V call is TRBV12-3 or TRBV12-4, the J call TRBJ2-5; 7 bases map to TRBD2. With the DNA end fitting TRBJ2-7 better, the J assignment may be wrong. This CDR3 region has 12 residues. This chain's CDR3 is CASRLGGIEQYF. The CDR3 DNA is TGTGCCAGCAGGTTGGGGGGGATCGAGCAGTACTTC.

This rearrangement joins TRBV7-2 to TRBJ1-2; D remains unclear. There are 15 residues in the CDR3. CDR1 is SGHTA and CDR2 is FQGNSA in the germline V gene. The germline V and J ends were trimmed by 4 bases and 7 bases, with 19 bases remaining between them. The CDR3 is CASSSLGDGRSGYTF. CDR3 bases: TGTGCCAGCAGCTCCTTAGGTGACGGCCGAAGTGGCTACACCTTC.

There are a few counts of this clonotype. V gene TRBV10-3 combines with J gene TRBJ2-3, with 8 bases identical to TRBD1. Germline values: CDR1 ENHRY, CDR2 SYGVKD. Germline trimming cut 3 bases from V and 2 bases from J; bases unmatched to any gene: 7. CDR3 size: 16 residues. CDR3 amino acids: CAISDRGRGDTDTQYF. CDR3 nucleotides: TGTGCCATCAGTGACAGGGGGCGAGGGGACACAGATACGCAGTATTTT.